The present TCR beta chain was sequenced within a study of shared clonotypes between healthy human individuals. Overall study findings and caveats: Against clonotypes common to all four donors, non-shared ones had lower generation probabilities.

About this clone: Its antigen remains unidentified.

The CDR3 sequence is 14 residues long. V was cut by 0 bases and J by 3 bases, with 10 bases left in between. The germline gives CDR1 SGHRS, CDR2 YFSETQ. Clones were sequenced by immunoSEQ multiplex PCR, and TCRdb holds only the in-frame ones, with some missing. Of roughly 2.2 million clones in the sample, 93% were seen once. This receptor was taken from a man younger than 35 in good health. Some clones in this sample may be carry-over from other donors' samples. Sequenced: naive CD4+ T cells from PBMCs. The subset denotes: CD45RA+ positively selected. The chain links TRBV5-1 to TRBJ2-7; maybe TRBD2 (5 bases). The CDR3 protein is CASSLGNGVYEQYF. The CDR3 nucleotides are TGCGCCAGCAGCTTGGGGAACGGGGTCTACGAGCAGTACTTC.